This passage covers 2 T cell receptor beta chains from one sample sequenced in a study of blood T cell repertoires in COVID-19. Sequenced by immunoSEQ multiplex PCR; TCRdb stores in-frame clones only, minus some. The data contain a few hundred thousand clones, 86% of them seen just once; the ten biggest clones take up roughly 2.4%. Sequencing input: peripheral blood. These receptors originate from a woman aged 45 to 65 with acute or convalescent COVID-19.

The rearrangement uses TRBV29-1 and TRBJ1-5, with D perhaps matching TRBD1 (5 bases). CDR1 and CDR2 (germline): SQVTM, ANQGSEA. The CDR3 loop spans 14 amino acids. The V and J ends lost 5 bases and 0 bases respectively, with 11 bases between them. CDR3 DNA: TGCAGCGTTTCTGACAGTACTAGCAATCAGCCCCAGCATTTT. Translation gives CSVSDSTSNQPQHF.

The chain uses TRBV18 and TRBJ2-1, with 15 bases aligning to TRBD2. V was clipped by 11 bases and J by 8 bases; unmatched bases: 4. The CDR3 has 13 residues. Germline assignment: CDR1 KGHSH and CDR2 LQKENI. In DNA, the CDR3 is TGTGCCGGGGGACTAGCGGGAGGCGATGAGCAGTTCTTC. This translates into CAGGLAGGDEQFF.